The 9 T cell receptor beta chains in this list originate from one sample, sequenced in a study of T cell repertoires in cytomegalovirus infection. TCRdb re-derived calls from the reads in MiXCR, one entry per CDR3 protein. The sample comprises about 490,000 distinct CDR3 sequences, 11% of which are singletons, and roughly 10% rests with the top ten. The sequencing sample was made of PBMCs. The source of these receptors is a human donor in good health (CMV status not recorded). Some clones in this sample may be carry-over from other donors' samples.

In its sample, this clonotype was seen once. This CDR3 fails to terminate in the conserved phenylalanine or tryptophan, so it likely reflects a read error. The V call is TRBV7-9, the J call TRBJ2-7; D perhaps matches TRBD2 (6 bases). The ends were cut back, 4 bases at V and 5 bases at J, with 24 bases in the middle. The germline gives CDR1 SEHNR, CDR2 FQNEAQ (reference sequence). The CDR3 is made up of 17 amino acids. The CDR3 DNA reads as TGTGCCAGCAGCTCTTCCTGGGGGGAGGCCCCACCCAACGAGCAGTACTCC. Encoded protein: CASSSSWGEAPPNEQYS.

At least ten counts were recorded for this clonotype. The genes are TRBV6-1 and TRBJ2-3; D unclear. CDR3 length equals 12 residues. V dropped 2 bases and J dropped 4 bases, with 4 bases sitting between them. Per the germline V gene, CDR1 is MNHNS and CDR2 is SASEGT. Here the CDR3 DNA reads TGTGCCAGCAGTGAAACCGCAGATACGCAGTATTTT. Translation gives CASSETADTQYF.

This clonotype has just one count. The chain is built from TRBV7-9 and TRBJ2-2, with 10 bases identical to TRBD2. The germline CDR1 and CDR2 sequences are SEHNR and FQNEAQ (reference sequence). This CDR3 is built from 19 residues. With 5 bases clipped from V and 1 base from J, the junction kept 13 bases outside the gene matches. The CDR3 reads CASSVRLAGDGRNTGELFF. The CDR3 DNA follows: TGTGCCAGCAGCGTCCGTCTAGCGGGAGATGGCCGGAACACCGGGGAGCTGTTTTTT.

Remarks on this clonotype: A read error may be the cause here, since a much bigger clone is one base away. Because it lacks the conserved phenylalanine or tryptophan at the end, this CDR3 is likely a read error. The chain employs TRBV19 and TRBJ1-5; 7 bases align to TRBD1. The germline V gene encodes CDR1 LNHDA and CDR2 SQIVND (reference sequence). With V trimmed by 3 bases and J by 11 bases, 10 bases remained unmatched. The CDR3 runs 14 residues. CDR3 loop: CASSIRKGALAQHS. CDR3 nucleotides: TGTGCCAGTAGTATTCGAAAGGGGGCCTTGGCCCAGCATTCT.

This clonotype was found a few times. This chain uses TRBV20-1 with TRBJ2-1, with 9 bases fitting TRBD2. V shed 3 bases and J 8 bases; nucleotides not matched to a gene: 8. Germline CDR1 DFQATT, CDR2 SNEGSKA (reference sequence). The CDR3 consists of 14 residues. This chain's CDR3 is CSASGQREEHEQFF. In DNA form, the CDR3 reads TGCAGTGCTAGTGGCCAGCGGGAGGAGCATGAGCAGTTCTTC.

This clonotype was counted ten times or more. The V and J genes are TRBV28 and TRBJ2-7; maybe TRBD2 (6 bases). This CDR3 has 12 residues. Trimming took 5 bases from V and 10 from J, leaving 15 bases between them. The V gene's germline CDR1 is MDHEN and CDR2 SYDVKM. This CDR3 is CASSPGTLFQYF. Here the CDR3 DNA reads TGTGCCAGCAGTCCGGGGACTCTTTTTCAGTACTTC.

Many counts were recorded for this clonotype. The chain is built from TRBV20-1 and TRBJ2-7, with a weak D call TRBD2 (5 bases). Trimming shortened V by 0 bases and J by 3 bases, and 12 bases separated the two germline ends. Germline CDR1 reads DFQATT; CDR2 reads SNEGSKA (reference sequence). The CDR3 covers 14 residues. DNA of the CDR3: TGCAGTGCTAGAGATGGTCTAGCAGACTACGAGCAGTACTTC. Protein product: CSARDGLADYEQYF.

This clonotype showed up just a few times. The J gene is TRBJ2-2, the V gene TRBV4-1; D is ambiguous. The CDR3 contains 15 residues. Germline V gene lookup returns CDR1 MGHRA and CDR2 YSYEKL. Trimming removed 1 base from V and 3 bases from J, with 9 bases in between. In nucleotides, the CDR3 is TGCGCCAGCAGCCAAGTTGATAGGGACACCGGGGAGCTGTTTTTT. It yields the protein CASSQVDRDTGELFF.

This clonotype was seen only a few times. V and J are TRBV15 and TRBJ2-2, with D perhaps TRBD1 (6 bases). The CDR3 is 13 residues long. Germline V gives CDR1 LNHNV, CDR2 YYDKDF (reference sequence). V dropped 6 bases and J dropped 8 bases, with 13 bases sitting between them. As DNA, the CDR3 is TGTGCCACCAGTTTACGACAGGTTGGGGAGCTGTTTTTT. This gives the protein CATSLRQVGELFF.